This TCR beta chain stems from a study of cytotoxic CD8 clonotypes in ibrutinib-treated CLL. For the study at large: Samples had a mean of nearly 260,000 productive templates and more than 80,000 productive rearrangements. Findings of the study overall: Having risen at ibrutinib response, clonality had fallen back toward baseline by progression.

In the case of this clone: Its specificity is not known.

Produced via immunoSEQ multiplex PCR; TCRdb's table is partial and in-frame only. This sample has some 65,000 clones, with less than 60% found just once. V lost 5 bases, J lost 3 bases, and 14 bases lay in between. CDR1 and CDR2 from the germline V gene are MNHEY and SMNVEV (reference sequence). CDR3 size: 15 residues. The receptor was isolated from a human donor with chronic lymphocytic leukemia. Sequencing was performed on PBMCs, taken after 12 months of ibrutinib treatment. V gene TRBV27 combines with J gene TRBJ1-5; D is unresolved. DNA of the CDR3: TGTGCCAGCAGTCGTATGGACGGGGACAATCAGCCCCAGCATTTT. Its protein is CASSRMDGDNQPQHF.